Presented here are 30 T cell receptor beta chains from one specimen sequenced in a study of cytomegalovirus exposure and HLA in healthy donors. 60 Vbeta and 13 Jbeta primers were used in PCR. Assay: immunoSEQ multiplex PCR; the TCRdb copy retains only in-frame clones and omits some. The sample holds about 110,000 clones, about two thirds seen once. The sample comprised PBMCs. Receptors originate from a female donor in good health and CMV-seronegative.

This clone was counted only a few times. V gene TRBV19 combines with J gene TRBJ2-6; perhaps TRBD2 as D (5 bases). Trimming shortened V by 3 bases and J by 4 bases, and 10 bases separated the two germline ends. The germline V gene encodes CDR1 LNHDA and CDR2 SQIVND (reference sequence). The CDR3 extends over 15 amino acids. CDR3 sequence (DNA): TGTGCCAGTAGTATTTCGGGGTCAGGGGCCAACGTCCTGACTTTC. Amino acids: CASSISGSGANVLTF. Full variable domain (remainder filled in from reference TRBV19 and TRBJ2-6): DGGITQSPKYLFRKEGQNVTLSCEQNLNHDAMYWYRQDPGQGLRLIYYSQIVNDFQKGDIAEGYSVSREKKESFPLTVTSAQKNPTAFYLCASSISGSGANVLTFGAGSRLTVL.

In its sample, this clone was seen once. The chain combines TRBV11-2 with TRBJ1-3; tentatively, D is TRBD1 (5 bases). V lost 3 bases to trimming and J lost 2 bases, with 14 bases between them. The CDR3 has 16 amino acids. Germline CDR1 is SGHAT and CDR2 is FQNNGV. This CDR3 reads CASSFMRQSTGNTIYF. The DNA of the CDR3 is TGTGCCAGCAGCTTCATGAGACAGTCAACTGGAAACACCATATATTTT.

The V and J genes are TRBV27 and TRBJ2-7; 9 nucleotides line up with TRBD1. Germline V gives CDR1 MNHEY, CDR2 SMNVEV (reference sequence). This CDR3 is built from 14 residues. J lost 6 bases, V lost 2 bases, and 5 bases had no gene match. DNA for the CDR3: TGTGCCAGCAGTTTAAACAGGGGGCCTGGCGAGCAGTACTTC. It encodes CASSLNRGPGEQYF.

The V and J genes are TRBV14 and TRBJ2-3; 7 bases line up with TRBD2. V was clipped by 4 bases and J by 7 bases; unmatched bases: 8. The CDR3 is 14 residues long. The germline CDR1 and CDR2 sequences are SGHDN and FVKESK. CDR3 amino acids: CASSPQGGPYTQYF. As DNA, the CDR3 is TGTGCCAGCAGCCCCCAGGGAGGGCCGTATACGCAGTATTTT.

This rearrangement joins TRBV4-1 to TRBJ2-7; maybe TRBD1 (5 bases). V lost 4 bases, J lost 3 bases, and 13 bases lay in between. From germline, CDR1 is MGHRA and CDR2 YSYEKL. The CDR3 is 14 residues long. The CDR3 spells CASSLRLDSYEQYF. DNA of the CDR3: TGCGCCAGCAGCCTTCGACTTGACAGCTACGAGCAGTACTTC.

This chain connects TRBV11-2 to TRBJ2-1; D is unclear. CDR3 length: 11 residues. V gave up 1 base and J gave up 9 bases, with 4 bases separating them. Germline V gives CDR1 SGHAT, CDR2 FQNNGV. The CDR3 sequence is CASSLGGEQFF. The CDR3 nucleotides are TGTGCCAGCAGCTTAGGAGGTGAGCAGTTCTTC.

The rearrangement uses TRBV6-5 and TRBJ2-1, with D perhaps TRBD2 (7 bases). The V gene's germline CDR1 is MNHEY and CDR2 SVGAGI. CDR3 length: 14 amino acids. Deletions cut 7 bases from V and 9 bases from J, with 19 bases between. Here the CDR3 reads CASMRGGRGGEQFF. The CDR3 DNA reads as TGTGCCAGCATGAGGGGGGGGAGAGGCGGTGAGCAGTTCTTC.

The chain has TRBV10-3 and TRBJ2-1; D gene ambiguous. V lost 5 bases and J lost 6, with 8 bases in between. This CDR3 is built from 12 residues. Germline assignment: CDR1 ENHRY and CDR2 SYGVKD. Written as DNA, the CDR3 is TGTGCCATCAGTTCGCCAGGCAATGAGCAGTTCTTC. This codes for CAISSPGNEQFF.

This clone turned up a few times. This chain uses TRBV19 with TRBJ2-7; D is undetermined. Germline V gene lookup returns CDR1 LNHDA and CDR2 SQIVND (reference sequence). Trimming took off 11 bases at V and 5 bases at J, with 13 bases between the two ends. The CDR3 runs 11 residues. The CDR3 DNA sequence: TGTGCCTCCGGAGTCTTGAACGAGCAGTACTTC. Amino acid sequence: CASGVLNEQYF.

The chain links TRBV7-9 to TRBJ2-1, with 7 bases lining up with TRBD2. Germline-derived CDR1 and CDR2 are SEHNR and FQNEAQ (reference sequence). CDR3 length: 14 amino acids. Trimming removed 11 bases from V and 0 bases from J; junction bases left unmatched: 7. The CDR3 bases are TGTGCCTTTTTGGCGGGAGTCTCCTACAATGAGCAGTTCTTC. This translates into CAFLAGVSYNEQFF.

This CDR3 reads CASSQVASGFGDTQYF. DNA of the CDR3: TGCGCCAGCAGCCAAGTAGCTAGCGGGTTTGGAGATACGCAGTATTTT. This rearrangement joins TRBV4-1 to TRBJ2-3; 8 bases match TRBD2. J was trimmed by 5 bases and V by 1 base; bases with no gene match: 8. This CDR3 has 16 amino acids. CDR1 MGHRA and CDR2 YSYEKL come from the germline V gene.

This clone was observed a few times. The chain employs TRBV2 and TRBJ1-5, with D unclear. Trimming cost V 6 bases and J 2 bases, with 11 bases left between them. This CDR3 spans 14 amino acids. Germline V gene sequence: CDR1 SNHLY, CDR2 FYNNEI. CDR3 nucleotides: TGTGCCAGCAGCCAAGGGAGGGGCAATCAGCCCCAGCATTTT. Its translation: CASSQGRGNQPQHF.

In its sample, this clone was seen a few times. V and J are TRBV5-5 and TRBJ2-7, with 10 bases aligning to TRBD2. There are 15 residues in the CDR3. Per germline, CDR1 SGHKS and CDR2 YYEKEE (reference sequence). The ends lost 0 bases at V and 3 bases at J; junction bases unmatched: 3. CDR3 residues: CASSLGGLASYEQYF. The CDR3 coding sequence is TGTGCCAGCAGCTTGGGGGGACTAGCGAGCTACGAGCAGTACTTC.

The rearrangement uses TRBV27 and TRBJ1-1, with TRBD1 matching 8 bases. The CDR3 is made up of 15 amino acids. Germline V CDR1 and CDR2: MNHEY, SMNVEV (reference sequence). The junction had 9 bases not matched to a gene; V was cut back by 5 bases and J by 4 bases. The CDR3 region has the DNA TGTGCCAGCAGTCCATGGACAGGGTTACCCACTGAAGCTTTCTTT. This sequence encodes CASSPWTGLPTEAFF.

This clone was counted between two and nine times. The rearrangement links TRBV7-9 to TRBJ2-5; 8 positions match TRBD1. Germline CDR1 SEHNR, CDR2 FQNEAQ (reference sequence). This CDR3 comprises 14 residues. The trim removed 4 bases at V and 0 bases at J, leaving 1 base unmatched. CDR3 in DNA: TGTGCCAGCAGCTGGACAGGGTACCAAGAGACCCAGTACTTC. Protein product: CASSWTGYQETQYF.

The rearrangement joins TRBV4-1 to TRBJ2-5; 7 bases match TRBD2. V was clipped by 0 bases and J by 1 base; unmatched bases: 5. The germline CDR1 and CDR2 sequences are MGHRA and YSYEKL. This CDR3 has 16 amino acids. The chain's CDR3 is CASSQESLAVQETQYF. In DNA form, the CDR3 reads TGCGCCAGCAGCCAAGAATCCCTAGCGGTCCAAGAGACCCAGTACTTC.

The V and J genes are TRBV28 and TRBJ2-7, with 8 bases matching TRBD2. V lost 5 bases, J lost 6 bases, and 12 bases stayed unmatched. The CDR3 runs 15 residues. Germline V gene lookup returns CDR1 MDHEN and CDR2 SYDVKM. CDR3 residues: CASSPPVTGGTEQYF. CDR3 coding DNA: TGTGCCAGCAGTCCTCCCGTGACGGGGGGGACCGAGCAGTACTTC.

V usage is TRBV4-1 and J usage is TRBJ2-3; TRBD1 agrees at 7 bases. V trimming: 6 bases; J trimming: 6 bases; junction bases outside the gene matches: 15. The germline gives CDR1 MGHRA, CDR2 YSYEKL. CDR3 length equals 16 residues. This CDR3 reads CASSDLRQGPRDTQYF. In DNA form, the CDR3 reads TGCGCCAGCAGTGATCTCCGACAGGGCCCAAGGGATACGCAGTATTTT.

The CDR3 DNA follows: TGTGCCATCAGTGAGGACAGGGTTGCGTACGAGCAGTACTTC. Translated: CAISEDRVAYEQYF. The chain links TRBV10-3 to TRBJ2-7; 7 nucleotides line up with TRBD1. Germline assignment: CDR1 ENHRY and CDR2 SYGVKD. The V segment lost 2 bases and the J segment 4 bases; nucleotides outside the gene matches: 5. There are 14 residues in the CDR3.

This clone has more than one count but fewer than ten. For the CDR3, the DNA is TGTGCCAGCAGCCCGACCCGGGACAGGAACACTGAAGCTTTCTTT. Translated, it gives CASSPTRDRNTEAFF. The rearrangement joins TRBV5-8 to TRBJ1-1, with 7 bases matching TRBD1. The V gene end was trimmed by 4 bases and the J gene end by 1 base; junction bases not matched to a gene: 7. This CDR3 has 15 amino acids. CDR1 and CDR2 from the germline V gene are SGHTS and YDEGEE.

The V gene is TRBV21-1, the J gene TRBJ2-5; TRBD2, the table's D call, was not compared with the DNA. TRBV21-1 counts as a pseudogene. The CDR3 runs 20 residues. CDR3 protein: CASSKGVVIFSGRKSETQYF. The CDR3 DNA reads as TGTGCCAGCAGCAAAGGGGTAGTCATTTTTAGCGGAAGAAAGTCAGAGACCCAGTACTTC.

This chain links TRBV5-1 with TRBJ2-7; TRBD1 matches at 9 bases. The J segment lost 1 base and the V segment lost 4 bases, leaving 6 bases of the junction unmatched. The CDR3 totals 15 residues. Germline V gives CDR1 SGHRS, CDR2 YFSETQ. CDR3 nucleotides: TGCGCCAGCAGCGCAGGGGACAGGGTATCCTACGAGCAGTACTTC. This gives the protein CASSAGDRVSYEQYF.

This chain links TRBV25-1 with TRBJ2-1, with 10 bases matching TRBD2. J gave up 7 bases and V 2 bases, and 8 bases lay outside the gene matches. This CDR3 region has 16 residues. Germline CDR1 MGHDK, CDR2 SYGVNS. The CDR3 region is CASSELELAGLNEQFF. DNA for the CDR3: TGTGCCAGCAGTGAACTAGAACTAGCGGGGCTGAATGAGCAGTTCTTC.

This chain links TRBV15 with TRBJ1-4; D uncertain. This CDR3 spans 17 amino acids. Germline loops: CDR1 LNHNV, CDR2 YYDKDF (reference sequence). The V gene lost 0 bases and the J gene lost 0 bases, with 11 bases spanning the gap. In nucleotides, the CDR3 is TGTGCCACCAGCAGAGATCAGGCGACCGCAACTAATGAAAAACTGTTTTTT. Translated: CATSRDQATATNEKLFF.

This chain links TRBV6-5 with TRBJ2-1, with TRBD2 identical over 10 bases. The ends lost 0 bases at V and 8 bases at J; junction bases unmatched: 4. The germline V gene has CDR1 MNHEY and CDR2 SVGAGI. This CDR3 is built from 15 residues. DNA of the CDR3: TGTGCCAGCAGTTACTCCCTAGCGGGAGAGGATGAGCAGTTCTTC. This encodes CASSYSLAGEDEQFF.

The chain recombines TRBV7-6 with TRBJ1-2; D possibly corresponds to TRBD1 (5 bases). The germline V gene has CDR1 SGHVS and CDR2 FNYEAQ. The CDR3 is made up of 14 amino acids. The V and J ends lost 5 bases and 4 bases respectively, with 14 bases between them. The CDR3 DNA is TGTGCCAGCAGCCAAAGTTCGCAGGGCTATGGCTACACCTTC. Translated, it gives CASSQSSQGYGYTF.

This clone was counted only a few times. This chain connects TRBV25-1 to TRBJ2-5, with D perhaps TRBD2 (6 bases). CDR3 length: 14 amino acids. The germline V gene encodes CDR1 MGHDK and CDR2 SYGVNS. V was cut by 6 bases and J by 4 bases, with 15 bases left in between. The DNA of the CDR3 is TGTGCCAGCAGGGGGACTGTTCCGGGAGAGACCCAGTACTTC. Translation: CASRGTVPGETQYF.

The CDR3 protein is CASSVWSYNEQFF. DNA for the CDR3: TGTGCCAGCAGTGTTTGGAGCTACAATGAGCAGTTCTTC. This rearrangement joins TRBV2 to TRBJ2-1; no firm D call. The CDR3 loop spans 13 amino acids. Trimming stripped 4 bases from V and 3 bases from J, with 7 bases between. Per the germline V gene, CDR1 is SNHLY and CDR2 is FYNNEI.

V gene TRBV7-9 combines with J gene TRBJ2-1, with D possibly being TRBD2 (6 bases). The CDR3 covers 12 residues. CDR1 is SEHNR and CDR2 is FQNEAQ in the germline V gene (reference sequence). V was trimmed by 6 bases and J by 12 bases, leaving 15 bases between them. The CDR3 sequence: CASSLRNSGQFF. CDR3 nucleotide sequence: TGTGCCAGCAGTCTTAGAAATAGCGGGCAGTTCTTC.

This chain joins TRBV27 and TRBJ2-7; D perhaps matches TRBD1 (5 bases). The germline gives CDR1 MNHEY, CDR2 SMNVEV (reference sequence). V lost 0 bases to trimming and J lost 2 bases, with 17 bases between them. The CDR3 is 17 residues long. CDR3 sequence: CASSLSPPGYSPYEQYF. CDR3 DNA sequence: TGTGCCAGCAGTTTATCCCCCCCAGGGTATTCCCCCTACGAGCAGTACTTC.